A single sample is the source of the 32 T cell receptor beta chains below, sequenced in a study of tumor and adjacent non-tumor tissue in lung cancer. A modified ARM-PCR protocol with three rounds of nested PCR amplified TCRbeta. TCRdb reprocessed the multiplex PCR reads via MiXCR and lists one record per CDR3 protein. The sample gives 55,000 to 70,000 distinct CDR3 sequences, about 60% of which show up once; 20% to 25% is in the top ten. RNA was extracted from bulk tissue without any cell sorting. Sequenced material: lung tumor tissue. The receptors originated from a man in his fifties or sixties with non-small cell lung cancer.

Concerning this clonotype itself: This may be a read error, as it is one base from a much larger clone. This chain uses TRBV20-1 with TRBJ2-5; 8 positions agree with TRBD2. There are 13 residues in the CDR3. Germline-derived CDR1 and CDR2 are DFQATT and SNEGSKA (reference sequence). DNA of the CDR3: TGCAGTGCTAGATTGAGCGGGAGAGGGACCCAGAACTTC. Translated: CSARLSGRGTQNF.

Only a few counts were recorded for this clonotype. V gene TRBV20-1 combines with J gene TRBJ2-3, with D uncertain. This CDR3 spans 12 amino acids. CDR1 is DFQATT, CDR2 SNEGSKA, per germline (reference sequence). Trimming cost V 5 bases and J 2 bases, with 8 bases left between them. As DNA, the CDR3 is TGCAGTGCTGTCTTCTTCACAGATACGCAGTATTTT. The encoded protein is CSAVFFTDTQYF.

Worth noting for this clonotype: One end of the junction does not line up with germline, which may come from a read error. CDR3 bases: TGTGTCAGCAGCTCGGGACAAAGGATGAACACTGAAGCTTTCTTT. Amino acid sequence: CVSSSGQRMNTEAFF. This chain links TRBV13 with TRBJ1-1, with a weak D call TRBD1 (6 bases). Germline V gives CDR1 PRHDT, CDR2 FYEKMQ (reference sequence). This CDR3 comprises 15 residues.

About this clonotype: One end of the junction varies from germline; a read error may be responsible. V usage is TRBV10-1 and J usage is TRBJ2-1; a weak D match, TRBD2 (5 bases). Germline V gives CDR1 WNHNN, CDR2 SYGVQD (reference sequence). The CDR3 contains 15 residues. In nucleotides, the CDR3 is TGTGCCAGCGGATCGGGTCTCAATGGGCCCAATGAGCAGTTCTTC. Translated, it gives CASGSGLNGPNEQFF.

Comment on this clonotype: A read error is possible here, since a much larger clone lies one base away. The chain links TRBV6-5 to TRBJ1-5; D is perhaps TRBD1 (5 bases). The CDR3 runs to 15 residues. Between the trimmed V and J ends, which lost 6 bases and 0 bases, there was a span of 12 bases. Germline values: CDR1 MNHEY, CDR2 SVGAGI. For the CDR3, the DNA is TGTGCCAGCAGACGACAGCCTAGTAGCAATCAGCCCCAGCATTTT. It codes for CASRRQPSSNQPQHF.

In regard to this clonotype: A read error may explain this, as a much larger clone is one base away. The chain carries TRBV6-6 and TRBJ1-1; a weak D match, TRBD1 (6 bases). The germline V gene encodes CDR1 MNHNY and CDR2 SVGAGI (reference sequence). The CDR3 contains 15 residues. The CDR3 coding sequence is TGTACCAGCTTGTTGGGGCAGGGGACTAACACTGAAGCTTTCTTT. Its protein product is CTSLLGQGTNTEAFF.

In this sample, this clonotype turned up many times. The chain has TRBV20-1 and TRBJ1-5, with D unclear. The CDR3 runs 12 residues. V was shortened by 4 bases and J by 5 bases, with 9 bases between the two germline ends. CDR1 is DFQATT, CDR2 SNEGSKA, per germline (reference sequence). For the CDR3, the DNA is TGCAGTGCTACCAGAGATTATCAGCCCCAGCATTTT. Translating gives CSATRDYQPQHF.

Concerning this clonotype: The junction departs from germline at one end; a sequencing error may be responsible. V is TRBV11-2 and J is TRBJ2-7; 12 bases line up with TRBD1. This CDR3 spans 13 amino acids. Germline V CDR1 and CDR2: SGHAT, FQNNGV. This CDR3 reads CASMHGTGGERYF. The DNA of the CDR3 is TGTGCCAGCATGCATGGGACAGGGGGCGAGCGGTACTTC.

This clonotype was counted ten times or more. The V and J genes are TRBV2 and TRBJ2-1; possibly TRBD1 for D (5 bases). Trimming shortened V by 7 bases and J by 6 bases, and 22 bases separated the two germline ends. This CDR3 has 16 amino acids. The germline CDR1 and CDR2 sequences are SNHLY and FYNNEI. CDR3 sequence: CASTLFATQGVNEQFF. The CDR3 bases are TGTGCCAGCACTTTATTTGCAACTCAGGGTGTCAATGAGCAGTTCTTC.

In regard to this clonotype: The junction does not match germline at one end; this may be a read error. This chain uses TRBV11-3 with TRBJ2-1, with 8 bases matching TRBD2. Germline V CDR1 and CDR2: SGHNT, YENEEA. There are 15 residues in the CDR3. DNA of the CDR3: TGTGCTGGCAGCCTAGCGGGCCATGCTGTCAATGAACAGTTCTTC. Its protein product is CAGSLAGHAVNEQFF.

Of note for this clonotype: This may come from a read error, since a much larger clone is one base off. This chain links TRBV5-1 with TRBJ1-6, with 8 bases identical to TRBD1. The CDR3 runs to 17 residues. The ends lost 8 bases at V and 0 bases at J; junction bases unmatched: 10. In germline, CDR1 is SGHRS, CDR2 YFSETQ. The CDR3 sequence: CARDRDRTSSYNSPLHF. CDR3 coding DNA: TGCGCCAGAGATAGGGACAGGACAAGCTCCTATAATTCACCCCTCCACTTT.

This clonotype was picked up a small number of times. In this CDR3 the conserved last residue, phenylalanine or tryptophan, is missing, so a read error is likely. This chain connects TRBV29-1 to TRBJ1-2; 10 bases map to TRBD1. Germline CDR1 reads SQVTM; CDR2 reads ANQGSEA. Unmatched junction bases numbered 12, after V lost 7 bases and J lost 7 bases. The CDR3 runs 14 residues. The CDR3 DNA sequence: TGCAGCGCCAAAACGAGACAGGGGGCGAGTGGCTACACCTCC. Translated, it gives CSAKTRQGASGYTS.

Remarks on this clonotype: The conserved phenylalanine or tryptophan normally closing the CDR3 is absent here, so this likely arose from a read error. V and J are TRBV7-9 and TRBJ1-1; the D gene is possibly TRBD1 (5 bases). Germline-derived CDR1 and CDR2 are SEHNR and FQNEAQ (reference sequence). V lost 8 bases and J lost 6, with 25 bases in between. The CDR3 consists of 16 residues. The CDR3 nucleotides read TGTGCCAGCCATACTTACCGGGGACCTTTGAGCTCTGAAGCTTTCCTT. This translates into CASHTYRGPLSSEAFL.

Concerning this clonotype: Likely a read error: the CDR3 ends without its conserved phenylalanine or tryptophan. V is TRBV6-1 and J is TRBJ1-2; a weak D match, TRBD1 (6 bases). CDR3 length equals 14 residues. V lost 6 bases to trimming and J lost 4 bases, with 15 bases between them. Germline V gene sequence: CDR1 MNHNS, CDR2 SASEGT. The DNA of the CDR3 is TGTGCCAGCAGACTTACAGGAGGGGGCTATGGCTACACCCTC. Protein product: CASRLTGGGYGYTL.

This clonotype has a count of ten or more. The rearrangement uses TRBV6-1 and TRBJ1-3; D is undetermined. This CDR3 has 13 residues. Looked up from germline, CDR1 is MNHNS and CDR2 is SASEGT. The ends were cut back, 8 bases at V and 0 bases at J, with 8 bases in the middle. CDR3 in DNA: TGTGCCAGCGTGGTGCACTCTGGAAACACCATATATTTT. Encoded protein: CASVVHSGNTIYF.

As to this clonotype: A junction boundary mismatches the germline segment, possibly from a read error. The rearrangement joins TRBV12-3 or TRBV12-4 to TRBJ2-6, with 7 bases matching TRBD1. This CDR3 contains 14 residues. The CDR3 loop reads CASSYRTGASVLTF. The CDR3 DNA reads TGTGCCAGCAGTTATCGTACAGGGGCCAGCGTCCTGACTTTC.

For the CDR3, the DNA is TGTGCCAGCAGCAAACAAGAGGACACCGGGGAGCTGTTTTTT. Its translation: CASSKQEDTGELFF. The gene calls are TRBV7-6 and TRBJ2-2; D is uncertain. Trimming left V 5 bases short and J 3 bases short, with 10 bases between. CDR1 is SGHVS and CDR2 is FNYEAQ in the germline V gene. The CDR3 extends over 14 amino acids.

By share of the sample, this clonotype is medium-sized. The chain employs TRBV28 and TRBJ2-3; 8 bases align to TRBD2. CDR1 is MDHEN and CDR2 is SYDVKM in the germline V gene. The CDR3 length is 14 residues. Trimming at V came to 3 bases and at J to 3 bases, leaving 2 bases not matched to a gene. The CDR3 protein is CASSFLAGTDTQYF. The DNA for the CDR3 is TGTGCCAGCAGTTTTTTAGCGGGGACAGATACGCAGTATTTT.

About this clonotype: At one of its ends the junction is not consistent with the germline gene, which may arise from a read error. This rearrangement joins TRBV7-9 to TRBJ1-6; TRBD1 agrees at 8 bases. The CDR3 is 18 residues long. CDR1 is SEHNR, CDR2 FQNEAQ, per germline (reference sequence). In DNA, the CDR3 is TGTGCCAGCAGCAGGGGGACAGGTCCGGCTAACTATAATTCACCCTTCCACTTT. It specifies CASSRGTGPANYNSPFHF.

By share, this clonotype counts as medium-sized. The rearrangement joins TRBV5-4 to TRBJ2-5; the match to TRBD2 covers 8 bases. CDR3 size: 14 residues. V was pared by 4 bases and J by 7 bases, with 9 bases of the junction left unmatched. Germline values: CDR1 SGHNT, CDR2 YYREEE (reference sequence). This CDR3 is CASSRPSGRGTQYF. Written as DNA, the CDR3 is TGTGCCAGCAGCAGACCTAGCGGGCGAGGGACCCAGTACTTC. The full variable domain, in which reference TRBV5-4 and TRBJ2-5 provide the parts outside the CDR3, is ETGVTQSPTHLIKTRGQQVTLRCSSQSGHNTVSWYQQALGQGPQFIFQYYREEENGRGNFPPRFSGLQFPNYSSELNVNALELDDSALYLCASSRPSGRGTQYFGPGTRLLVL.

The V call is TRBV7-9, the J call TRBJ2-1, with 8 bases that match TRBD2. The V gene's germline CDR1 is SEHNR and CDR2 FQNEAQ (reference sequence). This CDR3 contains 19 residues. V gave up 5 bases and J gave up 0 bases; unmatched junction bases: 15. The CDR3 DNA reads as TGTGCCAGCAGCCAACCCAGGGGTCTAGCGGGTTTCTCCTACAATGAGCAGTTCTTC. This encodes CASSQPRGLAGFSYNEQFF.

This clonotype was seen only a few times. This clone may be a read error of a much larger clone one base away. The chain carries TRBV24-1 and TRBJ2-3; D is undetermined. Germline CDR1 and CDR2: KGHDR and SFDVKD. V was clipped by 3 bases and J by 0 bases, with 3 bases between them. There are 13 residues in the CDR3. The CDR3 nucleotides are TGTGCCACCAGTGATCAAAGCACAGATACGCAGTATTTT. Amino acid sequence: CATSDQSTDTQYF.

On this clonotype: A much larger clone is a single base away; this may be a read error. The chain links TRBV29-1 to TRBJ1-1; unclear D gene. Germline V CDR1 and CDR2: SQVTM, ANQGSEA. The CDR3 spans 12 residues. CDR3 region: CNTRYMNTEAFF. Written as DNA, the CDR3 is TGCAACACACGGTACATGAACACTGAAGCTTTCTTT.

This clonotype was seen once. The junction departs from the called germline gene at one end, perhaps through a read error. The chain couples TRBV7-9 to TRBJ2-1; 13 bases map to TRBD2. This CDR3 has 20 residues. Per germline, CDR1 SEHNR and CDR2 FQNEAQ (reference sequence). Here the CDR3 reads CASERTARRLAGGVYDEQFF. CDR3 DNA sequence: TGTGCCAGCGAAAGGACAGCTCGACGACTAGCGGGAGGTGTCTACGATGAGCAGTTCTTC.

This clonotype showed up just a few times. The junction departs from germline at one end; a sequencing error may be responsible. The V and J genes are TRBV5-5 and TRBJ2-5; TRBD2 aligns across 8 bases. The CDR3 extends over 17 amino acids. Germline V gene lookup returns CDR1 SGHKS and CDR2 YYEKEE (reference sequence). The CDR3 nucleotides read TGTGCCAACAGCCCTGGATTGGTAGCGGGGCACCAAGAGACCCAGTACTTC. Translated, it gives CANSPGLVAGHQETQYF.

Comment on this clonotype: A read error may account for a junction end that differs from germline. The chain links TRBV12-3 or TRBV12-4 to TRBJ2-1; 9 nucleotides agree with TRBD2. The CDR3 consists of 14 residues. The chain's CDR3 is CAGSFAGGYNEHFF. CDR3 DNA: TGTGCCGGCAGTTTCGCGGGGGGGTACAATGAGCATTTCTTC.

This clonotype occurred a few times. The rearrangement links TRBV5-1 to TRBJ2-1, with D possibly matching TRBD2 (5 bases). The CDR3 runs to 16 residues. V was clipped by 0 bases and J by 0 bases, with 10 bases between them. Per germline, CDR1 SGHRS and CDR2 YFSETQ. CDR3 sequence (DNA): TGCGCCAGCAGCTTGGAAGCGGCGAGCTCCTACAATGAGCAGTTCTTC. This codes for CASSLEAASSYNEQFF. The entire variable domain, with the rest obtained from reference TRBV5-1 and TRBJ2-1, is as follows: KAGVTQTPRYLIKTRGQQVTLSCSPISGHRSVSWYQQTPGQGLQFLFEYFSETQRNKGNFPGRFSGRQFSNSRSEMNVSTLELGDSALYLCASSLEAASSYNEQFFGPGTRLTVL.

This clonotype appeared many times. The V gene is TRBV15, the J gene TRBJ1-1, with D tentatively TRBD1 (6 bases). The CDR3 sequence is 14 residues long. V lost 5 bases and J lost 1, with 11 bases in between. CDR1 is LNHNV, CDR2 YYDKDF, per germline (reference sequence). The CDR3 protein is CATSQVGQNTEAFF. CDR3 sequence (DNA): TGTGCCACCAGCCAGGTGGGACAGAACACTGAAGCTTTCTTT. Looking up the rest from reference TRBV15 and TRBJ1-1 gives the full variable domain: DAMVIQNPRYQVTQFGKPVTLSCSQTLNHNVMYWYQQKSSQAPKLLFHYYDKDFNNEADTPDNFQSRRPNTSFCFLDIRSPGLGDTAMYLCATSQVGQNTEAFFGQGTRLTVV.

The CDR3 region is CASSLGAGDPNQPQHF. The CDR3 DNA is TGCGCCAGCAGCTTGGGAGCTGGGGACCCTAATCAGCCCCAGCATTTT. The chain carries TRBV5-1 and TRBJ1-5; a possible D gene is TRBD1 (5 bases). Trimming cost V 0 bases and J 4 bases, with 14 bases left between them. The CDR3 runs to 16 residues. Germline loops: CDR1 SGHRS, CDR2 YFSETQ.

A remark on this clonotype: One junction end disagrees with the germline gene, perhaps due to a read error. The rearrangement joins TRBV11-2 to TRBJ2-1; 7 bases line up with TRBD2. This CDR3 is 16 amino acids long. CDR1 is SGHAT, CDR2 FQNNGV, per germline. In nucleotides, the CDR3 is TGTGTCAGCAGCTCCTTAATTAGCGGGTCGAAGTATGAGCACTTCTTC. The encoded protein is CVSSSLISGSKYEHFF.

Points on this clonotype: At one boundary the junction diverges from the germline segment, which might be a read error. This CDR3 is CASSQVGGSRANVLTF. CDR3 in DNA: TGTGCCAGCAGCCAGGTAGGGGGCTCTAGGGCCAACGTCCTGACTTTC. The chain has TRBV4-2 and TRBJ2-6; TRBD1 agrees at 7 bases. CDR3 length equals 16 residues. Germline V gene lookup returns CDR1 LGHNA and CDR2 YNFKEQ.

As regards this clonotype: A single base separates this from a much larger clone, so it may be a read error. This chain uses TRBV19 with TRBJ2-7; weak D call: TRBD2 (5 bases). From germline, CDR1 is LNHDA and CDR2 SQIVND (reference sequence). V dropped 11 bases and J dropped 5 bases, with 22 bases sitting between them. CDR3 size: 14 residues. DNA for the CDR3: TGTGCCGGTCCCCGAGCGAGGGCCGACCACGAGCAGTACTTC. Its translation: CAGPRARADHEQYF.